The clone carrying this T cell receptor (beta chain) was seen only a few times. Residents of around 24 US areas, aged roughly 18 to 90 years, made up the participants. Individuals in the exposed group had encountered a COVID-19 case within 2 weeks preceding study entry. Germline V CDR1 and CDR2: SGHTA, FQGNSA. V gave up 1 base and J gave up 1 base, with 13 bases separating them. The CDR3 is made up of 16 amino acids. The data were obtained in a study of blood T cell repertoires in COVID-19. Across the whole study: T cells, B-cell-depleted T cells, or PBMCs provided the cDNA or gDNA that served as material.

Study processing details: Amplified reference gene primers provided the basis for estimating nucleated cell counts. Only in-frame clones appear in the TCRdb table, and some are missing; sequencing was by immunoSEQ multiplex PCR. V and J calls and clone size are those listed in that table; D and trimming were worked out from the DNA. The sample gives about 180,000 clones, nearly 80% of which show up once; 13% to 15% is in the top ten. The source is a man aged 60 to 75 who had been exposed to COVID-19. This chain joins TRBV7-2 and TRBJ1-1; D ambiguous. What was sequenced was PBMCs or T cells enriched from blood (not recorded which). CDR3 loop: CASSLGAPGSNTEAFF. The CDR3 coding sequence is TGTGCCAGCAGCTTAGGGGCTCCAGGATCGAACACTGAAGCTTTCTTT.